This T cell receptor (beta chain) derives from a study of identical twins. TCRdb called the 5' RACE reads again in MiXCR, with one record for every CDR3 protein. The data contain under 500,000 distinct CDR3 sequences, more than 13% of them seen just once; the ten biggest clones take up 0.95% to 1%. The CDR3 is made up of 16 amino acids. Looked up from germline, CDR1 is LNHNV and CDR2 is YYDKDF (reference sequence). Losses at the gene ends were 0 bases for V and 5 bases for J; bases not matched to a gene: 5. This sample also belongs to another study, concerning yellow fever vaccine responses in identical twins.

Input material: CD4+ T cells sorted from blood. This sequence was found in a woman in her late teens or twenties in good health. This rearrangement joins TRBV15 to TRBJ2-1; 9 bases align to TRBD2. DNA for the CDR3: TGTGCCACCAGCAGAGATATAGCGGGGGATAACAATGAGCAGTTCTTC. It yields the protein CATSRDIAGDNNEQFF.